This is a list of T cell receptor beta chains from one sample in a study of shared clonotypes between healthy human individuals. The assay was immunoSEQ multiplex PCR, and TCRdb's table has in-frame clones only and misses some. This table has approximately 100,000 clones, 65% to 75% appearing once. Sequenced: memory CD8+ T cells sorted from blood. The receptors come from a woman aged 25 to 45 in good health. CDR3s include the opening cysteine and the closing phenylalanine or tryptophan. Fields, in order: clone size, J gene, V gene, D gene, CDR3 DNA, CDR3 protein. The D gene is left open where the match is weak. Only part of the rows carry a size: once, few, many, or a class if the clone is expanded.

>many|TRBJ1-2|TRBV6-1|-
TGTGCCAGCAGTCTCCAGGGAGGGGCTGATGGCTACACCTTC
CASSLQGGADGYTF
>-|TRBJ2-2|TRBV2|-
TGTGCCAGCAGTGAGGGCAGGGAACTGAACACCGGGGAGCTGTTTTTT
CASSEGRELNTGELFF
>-|TRBJ2-1|TRBV7-9|-
TGTGCCAGCAGCCCCCGGGACTCTCCGTTTGAGCAGTTCTTC
CASSPRDSPFEQFF
>-|TRBJ2-3|TRBV12-5|TRBD1
TGTGCTAGTGGTCCCCACACGGGACAGGGTGCAGATACGCAGTATTTT
CASGPHTGQGADTQYF
>once|TRBJ2-1|TRBV4-1|TRBD2
TGCGCCAGCAGCCAAGAGAGTAGCGGGAGATCCAATGAGCAGTTCTTC
CASSQESSGRSNEQFF
>-|TRBJ2-5|TRBV9|-
TGTGCCAGCAGCGTTTCACCAGGCGAGACCCAGTACTTC
CASSVSPGETQYF
>-|TRBJ1-6|TRBV30|-
TGTGCCTGGAACCTCTATGACAGGCCTAGGGATTCACCCCTCCACTTT
CAWNLYDRPRDSPLHF
>many|TRBJ2-7|TRBV1|-
TGCACCAGCAGCCAAGGGAGACTAGCGGGAGGGCCTCAATCCCTCTCCTACGAGCAGTACTTC
CTSSQGRLAGGPQSLSYEQYF
>-|TRBJ1-2|TRBV15|-
TGTGCCACCAGCAGAGATCGAACCCGGACCCTTGGCTACACCTTC
CATSRDRTRTLGYTF
>few|TRBJ2-1|TRBV27|TRBD2
TGTGCCAGCAGTCCCGATAGCGGGGTCTCCTACAATGAGCAGTTCTTC
CASSPDSGVSYNEQFF
>-|TRBJ2-7|TRBV15|-
TGTGCCACCAGCAGAGTTATCGGGCAGAAGGGGGAGCAGTACTTC
CATSRVIGQKGEQYF
>-|TRBJ2-1|TRBV20-1|-
TGCAGTGCTGCCTACAATGAGCAGTTCTTC
CSAAYNEQFF
>few|TRBJ1-2|TRBV29-1|-
TGCAGCGTTGTCAGGATAGCTAACTATGGCTACACCTTC
CSVVRIANYGYTF
>once|TRBJ2-7|TRBV7-9|TRBD1
TGTGCCAGCACGGATACCGGGACAGGGGGCCTGTACTTC
CASTDTGTGGLYF
>-|TRBJ1-5|TRBV19|-
TGTGCCAGTAGCGGACAGCCTCAAGTTCAGCCCCAGCATTTT
CASSGQPQVQPQHF
>-|TRBJ2-5|TRBV28|TRBD2
TGTGCCAGCGGATGGGAGGGAGAGACCCAGTACTTC
CASGWEGETQYF
>-|TRBJ2-7|TRBV10-2|TRBD2
TGCGCCAGCAGAGGACTAGCTGCCACTTCGAGCGAGCAGTACTTC
CASRGLAATSSEQYF
>-|TRBJ2-7|TRBV25-1|TRBD2
TGTGCCAGCAGTGCCCCGCCGGGGGGCGAGCAGTACTTC
CASSAPPGGEQYF
>-|TRBJ2-2|TRBV27|-
TGTGCCAGCAGTATACGGGACTGGATGAACAGCGGGGAGCTGTTTTTT
CASSIRDWMNSGELFF
>-|TRBJ2-7|TRBV29-1|TRBD1
TGCAGCGTTGCCCGGGGACAGACAATATACGAGCAGTACTTC
CSVARGQTIYEQYF
>few|TRBJ1-1|TRBV10-3|-
TGTGCCATCAGTGAGGGACGACCGGGAACTGAAGCTTTCTTT
CAISEGRPGTEAFF
>many|TRBJ2-2|TRBV6-4|-
TGTGCCAGCAGTGACTCGGACACCGGGGAGCTGTTTTTT
CASSDSDTGELFF
>-|TRBJ2-6|TRBV28|-
TGTGCCAGCAGTTTCTCCCGGTCCAGGGCTGGGGCCAACGTCCTGACTTTC
CASSFSRSRAGANVLTF
>-|TRBJ1-1|TRBV29-1|-
TGCAGCGGGGGGGCCGAGGGCAACACTGAAGCTTTCTTT
CSGGAEGNTEAFF
>-|TRBJ2-6|TRBV7-9|-
TGTGCCAGCAGCCTCCGGCAGACCGGGGCCAACGTCCTGACTTTC
CASSLRQTGANVLTF
>-|TRBJ1-1|TRBV28|-
TGTGCCAGCAGTCGGGACAAATCGGGAGGCACTGAAGCTTTCTTT
CASSRDKSGGTEAFF
>many|TRBJ1-1|TRBV5-1|-
TGCGCCAGCAATTCACCGACCGAAGAAGCTTTCTTT
CASNSPTEEAFF
>-|TRBJ2-7|TRBV27|TRBD1
TGTGCCAGCAGTTTATCCGGGACAGGGCTCTACGAGCAGTACTTC
CASSLSGTGLYEQYF
>few|TRBJ2-1|TRBV2|TRBD2
TGTGCCAGCAGAATAGCGGGAAGCTCCTACAATGAGCAGTTCTTC
CASRIAGSSYNEQFF
>-|TRBJ2-7|TRBV7-9|-
TGTGCAACCACTCCCCACCCCCGCGAGCAGTACTTC
CATTPHPREQYF
>-|TRBJ2-2|TRBV11-3|-
TGTGCCAGCAGCTTAGATACTGGGGAGCTGTTTTTT
CASSLDTGELFF
>few|TRBJ2-1|TRBV6-5|-
TGTGCCAGCAGTCACCAAGCTCAAGGGCTCAATGAGCAGTTCTTC
CASSHQAQGLNEQFF
>-|TRBJ2-7|TRBV5-5|-
TGTGCCAGCAGCTTCATACAGGACCTTTCCTACGAGCAGTACTTC
CASSFIQDLSYEQYF
>-|TRBJ1-5|TRBV2|-
TGTGCCAGCAGAGAAAACTCGACAGAGTATAGCAATCAGCCCCAGCATTTT
CASRENSTEYSNQPQHF
>-|TRBJ2-4|TRBV23-1|-
TGCGCCAGCAGTCAATCAAGGGCTGTTCAGTACTTC
CASSQSRAVQYF
>-|TRBJ1-4|TRBV7-9|TRBD1
TGTGCCAGCAGCCGAGGGACAGAGGACGTTGAAAAACTGTTTTTT
CASSRGTEDVEKLFF
>-|TRBJ2-3|TRBV5-6|-
TGTGCCAGCAGCTCGACTGTTTCAGATACGCAGTATTTT
CASSSTVSDTQYF
>-|TRBJ2-7|TRBV6-5|TRBD2
TGTGCCAGCAGTCCTAGCGGGAGCACCTACGAGCAGTACTTC
CASSPSGSTYEQYF
>-|TRBJ1-5|TRBV19|-
TGTGCCAGTAATGGCCGCACCCCGGGCAGGGCCGGGTCTAATCAGCCCCAGCATTTT
CASNGRTPGRAGSNQPQHF
>-|TRBJ2-7|TRBV6-6|-
TGTGCCAGCAGCCTCACCCTTGGACAGCTTGCCTACGAGCAGTACTTC
CASSLTLGQLAYEQYF
>-|TRBJ2-7|TRBV6-1|-
TGTGCCACGGCCTCCTACGAGCAGTACTTC
CATASYEQYF
>-|TRBJ2-1|TRBV4-2|-
TGTGCCAGCAGCCAAGATTTACTAGTCAATGAGCAGTTCTTC
CASSQDLLVNEQFF
>-|TRBJ2-5|TRBV30|-
TGTGCCTGGAGTCTGGTAGGTGGGAAGACCCAGTACTTC
CAWSLVGGKTQYF
>-|TRBJ1-5|TRBV19|-
TGTGCCAGTAGTATAGGGCGGCAGGGTGGCCAGCCCCAGCATTTT
CASSIGRQGGQPQHF
>-|TRBJ2-7|TRBV30|-
TGTGCCTGGAGTGCCCTTGGCGGGCCCTCCTACGAGCAGTACTTC
CAWSALGGPSYEQYF
>-|TRBJ1-5|TRBV6-6|-
TGTGCCAGCAGTCCATACAGGTGGCCCCAGCATTTT
CASSPYRWPQHF
>once|TRBJ2-1|TRBV6-6|TRBD2
TGTGCCAGAGATAGCGGGGAGAATGAGCAGTTCTTC
CARDSGENEQFF
>-|TRBJ2-2|TRBV5-1|TRBD1
TGCGCCAGCAGCAAAGGACAGGGAACTAGGGAGACCGGGGAGCTGTTTTTT
CASSKGQGTRETGELFF
>-|TRBJ2-7|TRBV18|-
TGTGCCAGCTCACCTGTCTGGTACGAGCAGTACTTC
CASSPVWYEQYF
>-|TRBJ1-2|TRBV4-1|-
TGCGCCAGCAGCCCGAGGCGTCTTAACTATGGCTACACCTTC
CASSPRRLNYGYTF
>-|TRBJ1-5|TRBV2|-
TGTGCCAGCAGTGAGACCCGGGCTAGCAATCAGCCCCAGCATTTT
CASSETRASNQPQHF
>-|TRBJ2-1|TRBV25-1|-
TGTGCCACCAAGAGGCCGGGAGTGAGGAATGAGCAGTTCTTC
CATKRPGVRNEQFF
>-|TRBJ2-5|TRBV27|-
TGTGCCAGCAGTCACAGACAAGGTCAAGAGACCCAGTACTTC
CASSHRQGQETQYF
>-|TRBJ2-7|TRBV6-5|-
TGTGCCAGCAGTTACAAGGGTCAGGGACACGAGCAGTACTTC
CASSYKGQGHEQYF
>many|TRBJ2-1|TRBV2|TRBD2
TGTGCCAGCAAGACTAGCGCCCACAATGAGCAGTTCTTC
CASKTSAHNEQFF
>-|TRBJ2-7|TRBV10-3|-
TGTGCCATCAGTAGGGCCTCTTCGACCTACGAGCAGTACTTC
CAISRASSTYEQYF